This record concerns one T cell receptor (beta chain) sequence. Its antigen is still unknown. Per-base qualities were not stored, and no clone one base away is much larger. The record originates from a study of glioma-infiltrating T cells after dendritic cell vaccination (dated by TCRdb to about 2016). Background on the whole study: The cohort comprised around 15 glioblastoma patients from Phase I and II dendritic cell vaccination trials, 9 newly diagnosed and 6 with recurrent disease. Between the early 2000s and the early 2010s, patients were given autologous tumor lysate-pulsed dendritic cell vaccination. The vaccine was prepared from monocyte-derived dendritic cells that were cultured for 6 to 7 days with IL-4 and GM-CSF and then pulsed overnight with autologous tumor lysate. Each patient was given three intradermal dendritic cell vaccine injections, spaced two weeks apart, in the arm below the axilla. Tumor-infiltrating lymphocyte content was quantified and tumor and blood repertoires were compared in dendritic cell-vaccinated glioblastoma patients by deep sequencing of TCR beta CDR3 regions. TCR sequencing metrics, including TIL content and tumor-blood repertoire overlap, were correlated with survival after dendritic cell vaccination.

General study outcomes and caveats: The cohort was small and heterogeneous, few patients had complete blood and tumor sets, and even fewer had initial-recurrent tumor pairs. Higher estimated pretreatment TIL content predicted longer time to progression and overall survival after dendritic cell vaccination. No direct relationship between TCR clonality and survival was found, suggesting a diverse polyclonal response may matter. The three-group TCR overlap response model was described as speculative and requiring prospective validation.

CDR1 and CDR2 were assigned from the germline V gene (reference sequence) as GTSNPN and SVGIG. V is shortened by 3 bases, J by 8 bases, and the region joining them spans 17 bases. The CDR3 runs 14 residues from the cysteine to the phenylalanine. Just the 42-base CDR3 DNA is kept, in frame starting at base 1. Using the immunoSEQ assay, TCRB CDR3 regions were amplified from 1.5 to 2 micrograms of genomic DNA, or from all available DNA when less than that was on hand. The multiplex PCR employed 60 forward primers targeting TCR V beta segments and 13 reverse primers targeting J beta segments. Synthetic control templates were spiked into each sample at limiting dilution to estimate reads per starting template. Sequencing produced 87 bp reads on the Illumina HiSeq System. Concerning the study's data processing: To remove PCR and sequencing errors, closely related sequences were merged with a nearest neighbor algorithm. TCR overlap was defined as the percentage of unique tumor TCR beta sequences that were also found in the peripheral blood of the same patient. TCRdb holds this immuneACCESS table with in-frame rearrangements only. Some clones are missing; in checked studies, unresolved V genes explain under half, and the rest has no known cause. V, J and clone size reflect that table, while D and trimming were determined from the DNA. The sample table records 80,000 to 100,000 clones; around 80% of these occur just once. Around 5.4% of the sample rests with the top ten.

To be selected, patients needed enough residual fresh-frozen tumor tissue and more than two years of available survival data. Although molecular status otherwise differed among the glioblastoma patients, no patient had an isocitrate dehydrogenase mutation. PBMC collection took place before vaccination, two weeks after the third vaccination, and at tumor progression if progression occurred. The Qiagen DNeasy Blood extraction Kit was used for extraction of genomic DNA. The clonotype was recovered from a human donor with glioblastoma. The sequencing used blood, collected before dendritic cell vaccination. This receptor chain uses TRBV30 and TRBJ2-1; possibly the D gene is TRBD2, per 5 matching bases. The sequenced DNA is TGTGCCTGGAGCCGACTCGTCGGAGGCGATGAGCAGTTCTTC. It specifies CAWSRLVGGDEQFF.